These T cell receptor beta chains were read from a single sample in a study of blood T cell repertoires in COVID-19. This table comes from immunoSEQ multiplex PCR, and its TCRdb copy is limited to in-frame clones, with some not included. This sample has around 220,000 clones, with under 85% found just once. Sequences were obtained from peripheral blood. The receptors stem from a woman between 40 and 50 years old with active or convalescent COVID-19. Both conserved end residues are part of each CDR3. The order of the fields is clone size, D gene, V gene, J gene, CDR3 protein, CDR3 DNA. The D gene is left open where the match is weak. The size entry is marked missing in some rows and otherwise reads once, few, many or a size class.

>few|.|TRBV10-2|TRBJ1-1
CASSISGQNTEAFF
TGCGCCAGCAGTATTAGCGGGCAGAACACTGAAGCTTTCTTT
>.|.|TRBV5-4|TRBJ2-2
CAVGRERTGELFF
TGTGCCGTCGGCAGGGAAAGGACCGGGGAGCTGTTTTTT
>.|.|TRBV5-1|TRBJ1-1
CASSLAVGVSEAFF
TGCGCCAGCAGCTTGGCCGTAGGGGTTAGTGAAGCTTTCTTT
>.|TRBD1|TRBV5-1|TRBJ1-4
CASSLEGAGQKLFF
TGCGCCAGCAGCTTGGAGGGGGCAGGTCAGAAACTGTTTTTT
>.|.|TRBV7-2|TRBJ1-2
CASSLRQGSGYTF
TGTGCCAGCAGCTTACGGCAGGGGAGTGGCTACACCTTC
>.|TRBD1|TRBV18|TRBJ1-4
CASSPSRTGPEKLFF
TGTGCCAGCTCACCGTCACGGACAGGGCCTGAAAAACTGTTTTTT
>few|TRBD2|TRBV6-1|TRBJ2-3
CASSEASGGDTQYF
TGTGCCAGCAGTGAAGCCAGCGGGGGAGATACGCAGTATTTT
>once|TRBD1|TRBV19|TRBJ1-1
CASNNRGQGNTEAFF
TGTGCCAGTAATAACAGGGGCCAGGGGAACACTGAAGCTTTCTTT
>.|.|TRBV28|TRBJ1-2
CASSSGSYGYTF
TGTGCCAGCAGTTCGGGGTCCTATGGCTACACCTTC
>.|.|TRBV27|TRBJ1-6
CASSLYRPDNSPLHF
TGTGCCAGCAGTTTGTACAGGCCTGATAATTCACCCCTCCACTTT
>.|.|TRBV24-1|TRBJ2-5
CATSDFTGAGETQYF
TGTGCCACCAGTGATTTCACGGGAGCCGGGGAGACCCAGTACTTC
>.|TRBD1|TRBV24-1|TRBJ2-5
CATSEPGQGRETQYF
TGTGCCACCAGTGAGCCGGGACAGGGACGAGAGACCCAGTACTTC
>.|.|TRBV30|TRBJ1-2
CAWSVLAGYGYTF
TGTGCCTGGAGTGTACTCGCGGGGTATGGGTACACCTTC
>few|TRBD1|TRBV19|TRBJ1-5
CASKDRAGNQPQHF
TGTGCCAGCAAGGACAGGGCGGGCAATCAGCCCCAGCATTTT
>once|TRBD1|TRBV10-3|TRBJ1-4
CAIRGESGQGYGEKLFF
TGTGCCATCAGAGGGGAGTCCGGACAGGGGTATGGTGAAAAACTGTTTTTT
>once|.|TRBV7-2|TRBJ1-2
CASSLRGAYGYTF
TGTGCCAGCAGCTTACGGGGGGCATATGGCTACACCTTC
>once|.|TRBV30|TRBJ2-1
CAWSIWSSYNEQFF
TGTGCCTGGAGTATCTGGAGCTCCTACAATGAGCAGTTCTTC
>.|.|TRBV29-1|TRBJ1-5
CSAGLGVNQPQHF
TGCAGCGCTGGACTCGGAGTCAATCAGCCCCAGCATTTT
>.|.|TRBV5-4|TRBJ2-2
CASSLGSRVLNTGELFF
TGTGCCAGCAGCTTGGGGTCTAGAGTACTGAACACCGGGGAGCTGTTTTTT
>.|TRBD2|TRBV10-2|TRBJ2-5
CASSERASGGAKTQYF
TGCGCCAGCAGTGAAAGGGCTAGCGGGGGGGCGAAGACCCAGTACTTC
>.|.|TRBV5-4|TRBJ1-1
CASSRAELNTEAFF
TGTGCCAGCAGCCGAGCCGAACTGAACACTGAAGCTTTCTTT
>.|.|TRBV4-1|TRBJ1-1
CASSRTGIGDEAFF
TGCGCCAGCAGCCGAACAGGGATCGGTGATGAAGCTTTCTTT
>.|.|TRBV29-1|TRBJ1-3
CSVPSGSGNTIYF
TGCAGCGTACCCTCGGGCTCTGGAAACACCATATATTTT
>.|.|TRBV28|TRBJ1-5
CASSPGNQPQHF
TGTGCCAGCAGCCCCGGCAATCAGCCCCAGCATTTT
>.|.|TRBV19|TRBJ2-6
CASSISTVPSGANVLTF
TGTGCCAGTAGTATATCGACAGTTCCTTCTGGGGCCAACGTCCTGACTTTC
>.|.|TRBV7-9|TRBJ2-7
CASSSDGAGYSYEQYF
TGTGCCAGCAGCTCCGATGGGGCAGGGTACTCCTACGAGCAGTACTTC